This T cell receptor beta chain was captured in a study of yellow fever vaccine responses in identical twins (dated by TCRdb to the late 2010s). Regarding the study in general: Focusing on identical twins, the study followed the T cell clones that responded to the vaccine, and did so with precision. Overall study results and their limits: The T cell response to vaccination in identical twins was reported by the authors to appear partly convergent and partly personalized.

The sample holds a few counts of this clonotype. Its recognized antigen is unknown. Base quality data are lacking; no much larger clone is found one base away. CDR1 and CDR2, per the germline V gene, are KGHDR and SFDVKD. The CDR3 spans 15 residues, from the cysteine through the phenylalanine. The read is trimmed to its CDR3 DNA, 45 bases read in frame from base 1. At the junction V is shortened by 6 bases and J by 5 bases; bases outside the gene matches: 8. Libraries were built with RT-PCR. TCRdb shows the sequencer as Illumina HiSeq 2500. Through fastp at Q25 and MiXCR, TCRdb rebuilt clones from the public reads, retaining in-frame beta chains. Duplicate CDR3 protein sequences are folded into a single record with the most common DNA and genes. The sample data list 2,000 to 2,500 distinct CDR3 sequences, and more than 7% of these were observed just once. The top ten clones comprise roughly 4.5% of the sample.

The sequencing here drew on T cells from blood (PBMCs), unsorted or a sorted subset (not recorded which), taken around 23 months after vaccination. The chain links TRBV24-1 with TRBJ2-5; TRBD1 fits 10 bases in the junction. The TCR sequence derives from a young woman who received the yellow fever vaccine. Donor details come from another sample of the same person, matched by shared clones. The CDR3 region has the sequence CATSRGDRGLETQYF. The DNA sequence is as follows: TGTGCCACCAGTCGGGGTGACAGGGGGCTGGAGACCCAGTACTTC.